What follows are 21 T cell receptor beta chains derived from one specimen sequenced in a study of early T cells in non-severe SARS-CoV-2 infection. In TCRdb, the 5' RACE reads were re-called with MiXCR into one record per CDR3 protein. Altogether roughly 75,000 distinct CDR3 sequences are present, 8.5% to 10% being singletons, with the ten largest covering around 4.6%. Specimen: whole blood. These receptor sequences come from an adult who was a healthcare worker with PCR-confirmed SARS-CoV-2 infection or an uninfected control (not recorded which).

This clonotype has at least ten counts. The chain recombines TRBV7-2 with TRBJ1-2; no definite D call. The length of the CDR3 is 12 residues. Per the germline V gene, CDR1 is SGHTA and CDR2 is FQGNSA. Trimming left V 5 bases short and J 4 bases short, with 8 bases between. CDR3 DNA sequence: TGTGCCAGCAGCCCCCAGGCCTATGGCTACACCTTC. It codes for CASSPQAYGYTF.

As to this clonotype: A much larger clone is a single base away; this may be a read error. This sequence joins TRBV7-3 and TRBJ2-3; 9 bases align to TRBD2. The CDR3 runs 17 residues. Germline V lookup: CDR1 SGHTA, CDR2 FQGTGA. J gave up 2 bases and V 5 bases, and 11 bases lay outside the gene matches. CDR3 in amino acids: CASSLELASGATDTQYF. The CDR3 bases are TGTGCCAGCAGCCTCGAGCTGGCTAGCGGGGCCACAGATACGCAGTATTTT.

This clonotype was observed at least ten times. This sequence joins TRBV3-1 and TRBJ2-5; D is unresolved. From germline, CDR1 is LGHDT and CDR2 YNNKEL (reference sequence). The CDR3 is 13 amino acids. Deletions cut 8 bases from V and 10 bases from J, with 20 bases between. In DNA form, the CDR3 reads TGTGCCAGCCTCCTTTTCGGGTCTCTTGACCAGTACTTC. Its protein product is CASLLFGSLDQYF.

This clonotype was counted at least ten times. V usage is TRBV6-6 and J usage is TRBJ2-5, with D perhaps TRBD1 or TRBD2 (6 bases each). There are 16 residues in the CDR3. Germline loops: CDR1 MNHNY, CDR2 SVGAGI (reference sequence). Trimming removed 6 bases at V and 5 bases at J, with 22 bases between. The DNA for the CDR3 is TGTGCCAGCAGCGCCGGAGGGGGAGCTTCAAAGGAGACCCAGTACTTC. This sequence encodes CASSAGGGASKETQYF.

Ten or more counts support this clonotype. This chain connects TRBV20-1 to TRBJ2-7; 10 bases agree with TRBD2. Germline CDR1 DFQATT, CDR2 SNEGSKA (reference sequence). The CDR3 is made up of 14 amino acids. V lost 6 bases, J lost 5 bases, and 10 bases stayed unmatched. CDR3: CSAQSSGSSDEQYF. CDR3 DNA: TGCAGTGCCCAATCTAGCGGGAGTTCGGACGAGCAGTACTTC.

V usage is TRBV27 and J usage is TRBJ2-2; no reliable D call. V shed 6 bases and J shed 10 bases, with 18 bases lying between them. The CDR3 is made up of 14 amino acids. CDR1 and CDR2 (germline): MNHEY, SMNVEV (reference sequence). The CDR3 DNA reads as TGTGCCAGCAGCACCGGGCCCTATGCCGAGGAGCTGTTTTTT. Translated, it gives CASSTGPYAEELFF.

This clonotype was detected many times. The rearrangement uses TRBV9 and TRBJ2-3, with 8 nucleotides matching TRBD2. The CDR3 is 15 amino acids. After removal of 4 bases from V and 0 bases from J, the junction contained 4 bases not matched to a gene. Germline CDR1 is SGDLS and CDR2 is YYNGEE. The CDR3 reads CASSPRLASTDTQYF. The DNA of the CDR3 is TGTGCCAGCAGCCCGAGACTAGCGAGCACAGATACGCAGTATTTT.

This clonotype has ten or more counts. The gene calls are TRBV10-2 and TRBJ2-3; TRBD2 matches 12 bases. The CDR3 spans 19 residues. Losses at the gene ends were 0 bases for V and 3 bases for J; bases not matched to a gene: 10. Germline V lookup: CDR1 WSHSY, CDR2 SAAADI. The CDR3 here is CASSESIVTSGRMTDTQYF. As DNA, the CDR3 is TGCGCCAGCAGTGAGTCGATCGTTACTAGCGGGAGGATGACAGATACGCAGTATTTT.

The chain joins TRBV10-3 to TRBJ2-3; D is possibly TRBD1 (6 bases). V shed 3 bases and J shed 0 bases, with 10 bases lying between them. The germline gives CDR1 ENHRY, CDR2 SYGVKD. This CDR3 is built from 15 residues. The CDR3 DNA sequence: TGTGCCATCAGTGATTCTCAGGGGAGCACAGATACGCAGTATTTT. This translates into CAISDSQGSTDTQYF.

The rearrangement links TRBV29-1 to TRBJ2-1, with D uncertain. The CDR3 totals 13 residues. CDR1 and CDR2 from the germline V gene are SQVTM and ANQGSEA. V lost 4 bases and J lost 0, with 7 bases in between. CDR3 nucleotides: TGCAGCGTTGTTATCCCCTCCTACAATGAGCAGTTCTTC. It is translated as CSVVIPSYNEQFF.

This clonotype has at least ten counts. The gene calls are TRBV4-2 and TRBJ2-7, with 7 bases lining up with TRBD1. CDR1 is LGHNA, CDR2 YNFKEQ, per germline. J lost 6 bases, V lost 1 base, and 12 bases had no gene match. This CDR3 comprises 16 residues. This CDR3 is CASSQAPRGSAGEQYF. The CDR3 nucleotides are TGTGCCAGCAGCCAAGCTCCCAGGGGGAGTGCGGGCGAGCAGTACTTC.

In its sample, this clonotype was seen many times. This chain links TRBV27 with TRBJ1-6; 7 bases agree with TRBD1. The CDR3 is made up of 15 amino acids. Germline values: CDR1 MNHEY, CDR2 SMNVEV (reference sequence). With 6 bases clipped from V and 10 bases from J, the junction kept 12 bases outside the gene matches. The CDR3 DNA is TGTGCCAGCAGCCAAGGGACAGTCGCCAACTCACCCCTCCACTTT. Protein product: CASSQGTVANSPLHF.

The CDR3 coding sequence is TGCAGTGCTAGAGGGGGACTACCGGGGTACGAGCAGTACTTC. Translation gives CSARGGLPGYEQYF. The V and J genes are TRBV20-1 and TRBJ2-7; 7 bases map to TRBD2. Per the germline V gene, CDR1 is DFQATT and CDR2 is SNEGSKA (reference sequence). After removal of 1 base from V and 4 bases from J, the junction contained 7 bases not matched to a gene. The CDR3 has 14 residues.

CDR3 sequence: CASSPTPPGYNSPLHF. The CDR3 DNA follows: TGTGCCAGCAGCCCCACGCCCCCTGGGTATAATTCACCCCTCCACTTT. V and J are TRBV7-2 and TRBJ1-6; D gene ambiguous. With 5 bases removed from V and 4 bases from J, the gap between germline ends came to 15 bases. This CDR3 contains 16 residues. Germline CDR1 and CDR2: SGHTA and FQGNSA.

This clonotype showed up many times. J is TRBJ2-7 and V is TRBV20-1; D not certain. The V and J ends lost 1 base and 2 bases respectively, with 9 bases between them. Germline V gene data show CDR1 as DFQATT and CDR2 as SNEGSKA (reference sequence). The CDR3 runs to 13 residues. The CDR3 bases are TGCAGTGCTAGAGTCAGTTTCGCCTACGAGCAGTACTTC. It yields the protein CSARVSFAYEQYF.

With regard to this clonotype: Compared with germline, one end of the junction differs, possibly owing to a read error. The chain uses TRBV20-1 and TRBJ2-7, with 15 bases identical to TRBD2. The CDR3 is 17 amino acids. CDR1 is DFQATT, CDR2 SNEGSKA, per germline (reference sequence). CDR3 in DNA: TGCAGTGCTAGAGAGGAAGGACTAGCGGGAGGGCCGGGAGAGCGGTACTTC. Its translation is CSAREEGLAGGPGERYF.

V is TRBV7-2 and J is TRBJ2-1; 15 nucleotides agree with TRBD2. Germline values: CDR1 SGHTA, CDR2 FQGNSA. The CDR3 extends over 16 amino acids. The junction had 5 bases not matched to a gene; V was cut back by 5 bases and J by 6 bases. CDR3 sequence (DNA): TGTGCCAGCAGCCCTTGGACTAGCGGGAGGGCCAATGAGCAGTTCTTC. This gives the protein CASSPWTSGRANEQFF.

This chain links TRBV19 with TRBJ2-7; 9 bases are shared with TRBD1. The germline V gene has CDR1 LNHDA and CDR2 SQIVND (reference sequence). The ends lost 2 bases at V and 5 bases at J; junction bases unmatched: 7. The CDR3 totals 15 residues. The CDR3 reads CASSITRDRVHEQYF. DNA of the CDR3: TGTGCCAGTAGTATAACCCGGGACAGGGTCCACGAGCAGTACTTC.

This clonotype was observed many times. This chain joins TRBV12-3 or TRBV12-4 and TRBJ1-2, with unresolved D. The CDR3 loop spans 15 amino acids. Trimming removed 2 bases from V and 8 bases from J, with 18 bases in between. CDR3 sequence: CASSLSSTPLGGYTF. The CDR3 region has the DNA TGTGCCAGCAGTTTAAGTTCCACCCCACTAGGAGGCTACACCTTC.

In its sample, this clonotype was seen many times. The chain joins TRBV6-1 to TRBJ1-5, with 9 bases lining up with TRBD1. Germline trimming cut 6 bases from V and 3 bases from J; bases unmatched to any gene: 6. The CDR3 spans 15 residues. Germline assignment: CDR1 MNHNS and CDR2 SASEGT. The CDR3 DNA sequence: TGTGCCAGCAGGAGAGGGACAGGGTTCAATCAGCCCCAGCATTTT. The encoded protein is CASRRGTGFNQPQHF.

This clonotype was detected ten times or more. The V and J genes are TRBV7-2 and TRBJ1-5; possibly TRBD1 for D (5 bases). CDR3 length equals 13 residues. Trimming shortened V by 5 bases and J by 4 bases, and 9 bases separated the two germline ends. CDR1 SGHTA and CDR2 FQGNSA come from the germline V gene. CDR3 DNA: TGTGCCAGCAGCCCAGACAGAAATCAGCCCCAGCATTTT. This encodes CASSPDRNQPQHF.